One T cell receptor (beta chain) is described in this entry. This entry is derived from a study of T cell changes during pregnancy in multiple sclerosis. TCRdb's table, derived via immunoSEQ multiplex PCR, lists solely in-frame clones and lacks some. Of around 66,000 clones in the sample, 75% to 95% were seen once. Germline CDR1 reads SGDLS; CDR2 reads YYNGEE. The ends lost 3 bases at V and 4 bases at J; junction bases unmatched: 4. The CDR3 contains 14 residues. The clonotype was recovered from a female donor in good health, enrolled as a control in a pregnancy study. The chain carries TRBV9 and TRBJ2-3, with 8 bases that match TRBD2. The sequences come from peripheral blood, collected after pregnancy. CDR3 region: CASSAGTSADTQYF. The CDR3 DNA sequence: TGTGCCAGCAGCGCAGGGACTAGTGCAGATACGCAGTATTTT.